The present T cell receptor (beta chain) was sequenced within a study of regulatory T cells in long-lasting Graves disease. Study outcomes and limitations: It was peripheral blood alone, not thyroid tissue, that was studied. Patients with persistent Graves' had lower TCR diversity than newly diagnosed patients. Because few samples were included, accuracy may have been lower.

This clonotype was detected ten times or more. What it binds is unknown. TCR beta libraries were built with iRepertoire HTBI primers and Arm-PCR of CDR3 regions. Using its own MiXCR run on the multiplex PCR reads, TCRdb lists one record per CDR3 protein. This table has over 200,000 distinct CDR3 sequences, 15% to 20% appearing once. Trimming took 2 bases from V and 5 from J; bases not matched to a gene: 2. The germline gives CDR1 SGHTA, CDR2 FQGTGA. The CDR3 has 14 amino acids. Time point given: newly diagnosed GD, antithyroid drugs for less than 3 months. Extracted RNA from PBMCs served as the source of the TCR library. Patients came from an endocrinology department in Xi'an, China.

The V and J genes are TRBV7-3 and TRBJ2-3; 9 positions agree with TRBD1. Sample: peripheral blood mononuclear cells (PBMCs), taken at new diagnosis, from a patient treated with antithyroid drugs. This clonotype was obtained from a female donor with Graves disease. The CDR3 nucleotides are TGTGCCAGCAGCTTAGGACAGGGGTTAGATACGCAGTATTTT. Residues: CASSLGQGLDTQYF.